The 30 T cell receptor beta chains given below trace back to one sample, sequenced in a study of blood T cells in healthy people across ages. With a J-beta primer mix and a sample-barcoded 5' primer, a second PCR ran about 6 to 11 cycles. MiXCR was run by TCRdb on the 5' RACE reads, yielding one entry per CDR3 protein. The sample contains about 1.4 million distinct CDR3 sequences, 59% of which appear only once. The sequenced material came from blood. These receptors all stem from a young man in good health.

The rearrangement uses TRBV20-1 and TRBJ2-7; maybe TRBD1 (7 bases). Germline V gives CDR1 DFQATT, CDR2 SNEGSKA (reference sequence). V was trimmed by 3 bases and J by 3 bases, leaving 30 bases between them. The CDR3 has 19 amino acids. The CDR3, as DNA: TGCAGTGCTAGCTCGGCAAGGGGGCGGGGTAGGGCCGGTGGCTACGAGCAGTACTTC. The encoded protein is CSASSARGRGRAGGYEQYF.

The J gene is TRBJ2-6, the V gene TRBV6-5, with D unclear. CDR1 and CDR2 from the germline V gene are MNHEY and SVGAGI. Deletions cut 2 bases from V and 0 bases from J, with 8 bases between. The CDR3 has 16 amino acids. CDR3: CASSYRGGSGANVLTF. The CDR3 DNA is TGTGCCAGCAGTTACCGAGGTGGCTCTGGGGCCAACGTCCTGACTTTC.

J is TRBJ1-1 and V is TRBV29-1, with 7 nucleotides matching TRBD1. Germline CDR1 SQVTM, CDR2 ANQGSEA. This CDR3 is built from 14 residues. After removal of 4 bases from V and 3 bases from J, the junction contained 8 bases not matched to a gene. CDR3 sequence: CSVVGYRGDTEAFF. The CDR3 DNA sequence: TGCAGCGTTGTGGGTTACAGGGGAGACACTGAAGCTTTCTTT.

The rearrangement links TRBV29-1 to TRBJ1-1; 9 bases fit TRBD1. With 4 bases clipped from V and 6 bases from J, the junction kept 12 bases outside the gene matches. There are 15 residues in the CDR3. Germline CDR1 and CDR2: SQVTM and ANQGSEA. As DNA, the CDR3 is TGCAGCGTTGGCTGCCCGTGGACAGGGGTCCCTGAAGCTTTCTTT. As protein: CSVGCPWTGVPEAFF.

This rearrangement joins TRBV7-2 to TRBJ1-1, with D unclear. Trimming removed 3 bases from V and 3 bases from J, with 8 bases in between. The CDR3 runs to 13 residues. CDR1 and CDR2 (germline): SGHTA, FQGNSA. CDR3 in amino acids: CASSLPSDTEAFF. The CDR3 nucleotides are TGTGCCAGCAGCTTGCCGTCGGACACTGAAGCTTTCTTT.

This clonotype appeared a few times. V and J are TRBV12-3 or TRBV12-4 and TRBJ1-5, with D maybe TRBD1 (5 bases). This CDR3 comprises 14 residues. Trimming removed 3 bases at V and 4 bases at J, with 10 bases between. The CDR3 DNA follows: TGTGCCAGCAGTTTCCGCAGGGCGAATCAGCCCCAGCATTTT. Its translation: CASSFRRANQPQHF.

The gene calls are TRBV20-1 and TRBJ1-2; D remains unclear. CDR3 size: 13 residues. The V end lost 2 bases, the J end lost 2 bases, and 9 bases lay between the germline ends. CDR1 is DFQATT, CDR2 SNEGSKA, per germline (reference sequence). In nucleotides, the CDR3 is TGCAGTGCTAGACTGCGGGCCAACTATGGCTACACCTTC. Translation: CSARLRANYGYTF.

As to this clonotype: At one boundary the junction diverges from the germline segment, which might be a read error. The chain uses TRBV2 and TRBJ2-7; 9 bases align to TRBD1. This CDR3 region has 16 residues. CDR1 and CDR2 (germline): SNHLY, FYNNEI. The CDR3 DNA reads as TGCGCCAGCAGTAACCCACCGGGACAGGGCGCCTACGAGCAGTACTTC. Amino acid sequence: CASSNPPGQGAYEQYF.

DNA of the CDR3: TGCGCCAGCAGCCCCCTTGTCGGGGATCAAGAGACCCAGTACTTC. This codes for CASSPLVGDQETQYF. This sequence joins TRBV4-3 and TRBJ2-5; D is perhaps TRBD2 (5 bases). The CDR3 has 15 residues. Germline V gene lookup returns CDR1 LGHNA and CDR2 YSLEER. V was clipped by 4 bases and J by 2 bases, with 14 bases between them.

The CDR3 region is CASSLLSEKLFF. Written as DNA, the CDR3 is TGTGCCAGCAGCTTATTGAGTGAAAAACTGTTTTTT. V gene TRBV7-9 combines with J gene TRBJ1-4; D not resolved. This CDR3 has 12 residues. V was cut by 2 bases and J by 7 bases, with 5 bases left in between. Germline CDR1 is SEHNR and CDR2 is FQNEAQ (reference sequence).

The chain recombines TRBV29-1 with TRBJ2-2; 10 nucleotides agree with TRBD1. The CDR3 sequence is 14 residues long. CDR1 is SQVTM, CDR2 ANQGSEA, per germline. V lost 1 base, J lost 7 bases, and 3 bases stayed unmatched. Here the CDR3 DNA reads TGCAGCGTTGAAGCGGGACAGGGGATCGGGGAGCTGTTTTTT. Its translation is CSVEAGQGIGELFF.

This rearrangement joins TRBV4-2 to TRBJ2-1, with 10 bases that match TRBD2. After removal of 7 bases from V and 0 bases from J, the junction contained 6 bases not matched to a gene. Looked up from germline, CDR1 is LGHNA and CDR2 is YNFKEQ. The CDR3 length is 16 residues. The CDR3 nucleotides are TGTGCCAGCACCAAGCGGGGGGGGGGCTCCTACAATGAGCAGTTCTTC. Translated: CASTKRGGGSYNEQFF.

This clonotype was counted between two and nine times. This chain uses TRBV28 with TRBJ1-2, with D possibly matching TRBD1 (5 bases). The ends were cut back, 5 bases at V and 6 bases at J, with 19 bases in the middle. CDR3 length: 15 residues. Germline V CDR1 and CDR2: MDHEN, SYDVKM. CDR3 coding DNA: TGTGCCAGCAGTCACATAATTCAGGGTAGACATGGCTACACCTTC. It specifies CASSHIIQGRHGYTF.

In nucleotides, the CDR3 is TGTGCCAGCAAAGCGGGGGGAGCAGATACGCAGTATTTT. Its protein is CASKAGGADTQYF. V and J are TRBV6-2 or TRBV6-3 and TRBJ2-3; 9 bases fit TRBD2. Germline V gene sequence: CDR1 MNHEY, CDR2 SVGEGT. The CDR3 is 13 residues long. V shed 7 bases, J shed 4 bases, and the junction held 3 bases outside the gene matches.

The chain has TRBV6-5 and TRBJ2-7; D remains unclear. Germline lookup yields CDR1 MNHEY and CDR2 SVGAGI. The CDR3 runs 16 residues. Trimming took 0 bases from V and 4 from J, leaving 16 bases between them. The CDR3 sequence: CASSYSNSAALYEQYF. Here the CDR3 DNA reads TGTGCCAGCAGTTACTCGAATAGTGCGGCATTATACGAGCAGTACTTC.

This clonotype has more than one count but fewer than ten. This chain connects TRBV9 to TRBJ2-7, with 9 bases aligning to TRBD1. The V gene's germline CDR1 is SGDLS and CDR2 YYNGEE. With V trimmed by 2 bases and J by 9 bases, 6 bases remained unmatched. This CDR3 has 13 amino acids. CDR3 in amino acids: CASSVGQGQVQYF. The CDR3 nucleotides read TGTGCCAGCAGCGTGGGACAGGGACAGGTGCAGTACTTC.

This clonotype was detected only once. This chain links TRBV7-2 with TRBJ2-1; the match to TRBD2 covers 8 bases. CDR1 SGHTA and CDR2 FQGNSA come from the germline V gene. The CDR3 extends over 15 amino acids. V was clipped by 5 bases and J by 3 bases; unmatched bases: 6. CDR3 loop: CASSPREGLYNEQFF. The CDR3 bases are TGTGCCAGCAGCCCCCGGGAGGGCCTCTACAATGAGCAGTTCTTC.

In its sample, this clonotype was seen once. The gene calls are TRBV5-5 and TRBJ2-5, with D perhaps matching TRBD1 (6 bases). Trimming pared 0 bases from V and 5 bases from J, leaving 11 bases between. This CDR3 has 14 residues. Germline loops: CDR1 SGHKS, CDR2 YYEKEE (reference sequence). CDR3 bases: TGTGCCAGCAGCTTGGACACAGGGTCGGAGACCCAGTACTTC. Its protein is CASSLDTGSETQYF.

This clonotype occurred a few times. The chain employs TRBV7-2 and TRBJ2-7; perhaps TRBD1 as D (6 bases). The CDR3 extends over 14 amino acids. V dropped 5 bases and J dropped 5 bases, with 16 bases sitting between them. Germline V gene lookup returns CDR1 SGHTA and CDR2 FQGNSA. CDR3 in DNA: TGTGCCAGCAGCGGACAGTTCCAACCCCACGAGCAGTACTTC. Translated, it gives CASSGQFQPHEQYF. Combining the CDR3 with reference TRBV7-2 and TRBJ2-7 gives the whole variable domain GAGVSQSPSNKVTEKGKDVELRCDPISGHTALYWYRQSLGQGLEFLIYFQGNSAPDKSGLPSDRFSAERTGGSVSTLTIQRTQQEDSAVYLCASSGQFQPHEQYFGPGTRLTVT.

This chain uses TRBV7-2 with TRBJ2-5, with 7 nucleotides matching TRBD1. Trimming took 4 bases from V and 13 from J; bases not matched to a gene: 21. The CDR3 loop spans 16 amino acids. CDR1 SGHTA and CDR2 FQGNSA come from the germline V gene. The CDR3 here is CASSYNPGDSAGGRYF. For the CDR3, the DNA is TGTGCCAGCAGCTATAACCCCGGGGACAGTGCCGGCGGGCGGTACTTC.

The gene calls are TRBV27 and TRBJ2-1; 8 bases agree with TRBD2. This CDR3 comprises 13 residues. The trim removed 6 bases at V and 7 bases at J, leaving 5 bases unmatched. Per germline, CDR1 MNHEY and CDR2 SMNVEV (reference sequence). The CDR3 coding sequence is TGTGCCAGCAGCCGCGGGACTAGGAATGAGCAGTTCTTC. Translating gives CASSRGTRNEQFF.

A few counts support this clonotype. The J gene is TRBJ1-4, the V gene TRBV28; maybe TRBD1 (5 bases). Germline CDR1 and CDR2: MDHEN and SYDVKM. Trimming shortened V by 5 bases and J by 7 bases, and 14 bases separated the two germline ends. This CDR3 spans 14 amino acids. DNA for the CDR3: TGTGCCAGCAGTACCTTCCGGGGGTCTGAAAAACTGTTTTTT. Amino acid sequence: CASSTFRGSEKLFF.

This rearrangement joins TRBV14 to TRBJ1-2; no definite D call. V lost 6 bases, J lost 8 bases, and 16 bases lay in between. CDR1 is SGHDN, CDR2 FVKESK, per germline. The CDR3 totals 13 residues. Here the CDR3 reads CASSPNYREGYTF. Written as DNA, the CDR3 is TGTGCCAGCAGTCCTAACTACAGAGAGGGCTACACCTTC.

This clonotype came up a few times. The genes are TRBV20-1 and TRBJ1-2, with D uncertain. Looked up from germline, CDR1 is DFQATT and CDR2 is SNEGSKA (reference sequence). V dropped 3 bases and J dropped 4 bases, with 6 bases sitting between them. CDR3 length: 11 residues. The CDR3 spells CSARDGYGYTF. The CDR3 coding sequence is TGCAGTGCTAGGGACGGCTATGGCTACACCTTC.

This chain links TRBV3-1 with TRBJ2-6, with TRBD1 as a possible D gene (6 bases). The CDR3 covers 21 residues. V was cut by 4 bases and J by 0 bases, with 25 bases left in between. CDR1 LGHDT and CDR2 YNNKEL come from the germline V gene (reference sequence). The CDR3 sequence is CASSPGQLSLASVSGANVLTF. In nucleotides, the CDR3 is TGTGCCAGCAGCCCAGGACAGCTTTCCCTCGCCTCCGTCTCTGGGGCCAACGTCCTGACTTTC.

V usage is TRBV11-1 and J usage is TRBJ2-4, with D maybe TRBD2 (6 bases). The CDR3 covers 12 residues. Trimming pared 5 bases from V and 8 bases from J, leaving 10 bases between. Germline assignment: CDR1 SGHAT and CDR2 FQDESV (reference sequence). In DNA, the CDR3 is TGTGCCAGCAGCCCGGGACTCCACATTCAGTACTTC. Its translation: CASSPGLHIQYF.

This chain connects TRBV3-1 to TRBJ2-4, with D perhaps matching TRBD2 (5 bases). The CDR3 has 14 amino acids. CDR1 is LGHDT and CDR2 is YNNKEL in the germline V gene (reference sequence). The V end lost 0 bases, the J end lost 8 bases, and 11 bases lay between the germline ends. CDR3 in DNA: TGTGCCAGCAGCCAAGATCTTCTGGGAGACATTCAGTACTTC. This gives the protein CASSQDLLGDIQYF.

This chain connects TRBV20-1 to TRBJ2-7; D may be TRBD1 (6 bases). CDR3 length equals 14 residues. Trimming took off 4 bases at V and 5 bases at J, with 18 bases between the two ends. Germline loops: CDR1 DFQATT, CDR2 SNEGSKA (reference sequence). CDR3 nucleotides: TGCAGTGCTAACCGGGACAAGGCGCCCCACGAGCAGTACTTC. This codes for CSANRDKAPHEQYF.

CDR3 sequence: CSVLATMVPQETQYF. CDR3 bases: TGCAGCGTTCTGGCCACAATGGTCCCCCAAGAGACCCAGTACTTC. V gene TRBV29-1 combines with J gene TRBJ2-5; D is unresolved. The germline V gene encodes CDR1 SQVTM and CDR2 ANQGSEA. With 5 bases removed from V and 1 base from J, the gap between germline ends came to 17 bases. CDR3 length: 15 residues.

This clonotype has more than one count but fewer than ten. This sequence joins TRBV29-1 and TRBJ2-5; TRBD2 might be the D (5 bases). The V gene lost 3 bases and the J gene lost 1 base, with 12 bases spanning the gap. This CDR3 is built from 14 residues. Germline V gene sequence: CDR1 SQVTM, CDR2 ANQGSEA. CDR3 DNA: TGCAGCGTTGAGAATACTAGGGCCCAAGAGACCCAGTACTTC. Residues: CSVENTRAQETQYF.